This is a list of T cell receptor beta chains from one sample in a study of low-dose radiotherapy and immunotherapy resistance in tumors. TCRdb used MiXCR to reprocess the reads, holding one entry per CDR3 protein. The table lists under 95,000 distinct CDR3 sequences, roughly a sixth of them singletons. The sample consisted of PBMCs, taken before treatment. The source of these receptors is a male donor with prostate cancer. Both conserved end residues are part of each CDR3. The D gene is left open where the match is weak. Some rows have no size entry. The others give once, few or many, or a class for an expanded clone.

size	J	D	V	CDR3	DNA
NA	TRBJ1-5	NA	TRBV6-1	CASSEVRQQGYNQPQHF	TGTGCCAGCAGTGAAGTGAGACAGCAGGGCTACAATCAGCCCCAGCATTTT
many	TRBJ2-3	NA	TRBV6-1	CASHRGSMSDPQYF	TGTGCCAGCCATAGGGGGAGTATGTCGGATCCGCAGTATTTT
many	TRBJ2-2	TRBD1	TRBV15	CATSIGQGVAGELFF	TGTGCCACCAGCATAGGACAGGGAGTCGCCGGGGAGCTGTTTTTT
many	TRBJ1-1	NA	TRBV13	CASSLVTGATEAFF	TGTGCCAGCAGCTTAGTCACGGGGGCCACTGAAGCTTTCTTT
many	TRBJ2-7	NA	TRBV9	CASSVGWGRSDEQYF	TGTGCCAGCAGCGTAGGTTGGGGCAGGTCGGATGAGCAGTACTTC
many	TRBJ2-5	NA	TRBV13	CASSFAQTPSGTQYF	TGTGCCAGCAGCTTTGCCCAGACTCCCTCGGGGACCCAGTACTTC
many	TRBJ1-2	TRBD1	TRBV3-1	CASTAGQTSGARGYTF	TGTGCCAGCACCGCGGGACAGACTTCCGGGGCGCGTGGCTACACCTTC
NA	TRBJ1-6	NA	TRBV10-3	CAISESTGANSPLHF	TGTGCCATCAGTGAGTCAACGGGTGCAAATTCACCCCTCCACTTT
NA	TRBJ2-7	TRBD2	TRBV7-2	CASSEGTSGGVDF	TGTGCCAGCAGCGAAGGGACTAGCGGGGGGGTCGACTTC
NA	TRBJ2-1	TRBD1	TRBV5-3	CASSLGTGGSNEQFF	TGTGCCAGCAGCTTGGGGACAGGGGGCTCGAATGAGCAGTTCTTC
many	TRBJ2-7	NA	TRBV12-3/TRBV12-4	CASSPQWGDYEQYF	TGTGCCAGCAGCCCTCAGTGGGGGGACTACGAGCAGTACTTC
many	TRBJ2-3	NA	TRBV14	CASSQDWDPRTQYF	TGTGCCAGCAGCCAAGATTGGGACCCCCGTACGCAGTATTTT
many	TRBJ2-7	NA	TRBV5-4	CASSLDRAYEQYF	TGTGCCAGCAGCCTAGACAGAGCCTACGAGCAGTACTTC
NA	TRBJ2-1	NA	TRBV29-1	CSVSAVQGLANEQFF	TGCAGCGTTTCCGCCGTTCAGGGCCTAGCTAATGAGCAGTTCTTC
few	TRBJ2-5	NA	TRBV19	CATSGFRETQYF	TGTGCCACCTCGGGATTTAGGGAGACCCAGTACTTC
many	TRBJ1-1	TRBD1	TRBV7-9	CASSLAMDRPINTEAFF	TGTGCCAGCAGCTTAGCGATGGACAGGCCTATAAACACTGAAGCTTTCTTT
NA	TRBJ2-6	NA	TRBV12-3/TRBV12-4	CASRLSSTGANVLTF	TGTGCCAGCCGCCTCTCGTCCACTGGGGCCAACGTCCTGACTTTC
NA	TRBJ1-1	NA	TRBV6-2/TRBV6-3	CAISGGTTEAFF	TGTGCCATCAGCGGAGGGACCACTGAAGCTTTCTTT
many	TRBJ2-1	NA	TRBV5-1	CASSLSAEQFF	TGCGCCAGCAGCTTGAGCGCTGAGCAGTTCTTC
many	TRBJ2-7	NA	TRBV12-5	CASGWGYEQYF	TGTGCTAGTGGTTGGGGCTACGAGCAGTACTTC
many	TRBJ2-7	TRBD2	TRBV10-3	CAIRIERGGSYEQYF	TGTGCCATCAGGATAGAGCGGGGGGGCTCCTACGAGCAGTACTTC
NA	TRBJ1-1	NA	TRBV12-3/TRBV12-4	CASSLQPGSTEAFF	TGTGCCAGCAGCCTACAACCGGGAAGTACTGAAGCTTTCTTT
many	TRBJ2-7	TRBD2	TRBV4-1	CASSQPGLASYEQYF	TGCGCCAGCAGCCAACCGGGACTAGCGAGTTACGAGCAGTACTTC
many	TRBJ2-5	NA	TRBV5-4	CASSYELTSQETQYF	TGTGCCAGCAGTTACGAACTAACTAGTCAAGAGACCCAGTACTTC
many	TRBJ2-1	NA	TRBV5-1	CASSLGSYNEQFF	TGCGCCAGCAGCTTGGGGTCCTACAATGAGCAGTTCTTC
many	TRBJ1-2	NA	TRBV6-6	CASTFTGDPSCTF	TGTGCCAGCACCTTTACCGGGGACCCAAGTTGCACCTTC
many	TRBJ1-5	NA	TRBV27	CASTTGGQPQHF	TGTGCCAGCACCACGGGTGGTCAGCCCCAGCATTTT
NA	TRBJ2-3	NA	TRBV5-1	CASSPQGLRTDTQYF	TGCGCCAGCAGCCCCCAGGGCCTGCGCACAGATACGCAGTATTTT
NA	TRBJ2-3	NA	TRBV28	CASSSGTIYTQYF	TGTGCCAGCAGCTCCGGGACCATCTATACGCAGTATTTT
many	TRBJ2-5	TRBD1	TRBV29-1	CSARRTGANERETQYF	TGCAGCGCCCGTCGGACAGGGGCTAACGAGAGGGAGACCCAGTACTTC
many	TRBJ2-2	NA	TRBV7-8	CASSWGGPGELFF	TGTGCCAGCAGCTGGGGGGGGCCGGGGGAGCTGTTTTTT
many	TRBJ2-1	NA	TRBV10-3	CAISKSRGSADEQFF	TGTGCCATCAGTAAGTCCAGGGGCAGTGCAGATGAGCAGTTCTTC
many	TRBJ2-2	NA	TRBV29-1	CSVEDGTVNTGELFF	TGCAGCGTTGAAGATGGTACAGTGAACACCGGGGAGCTGTTTTTT
many	TRBJ2-1	NA	TRBV3-1	CASSQEDLNEQFF	TGTGCCAGCAGCCAAGAGGATCTCAATGAGCAGTTCTTC
NA	TRBJ1-2	NA	TRBV7-2	CASSLESGPYGYTF	TGTGCCAGCAGCTTAGAATCAGGGCCCTATGGCTACACCTTC
many	TRBJ1-5	NA	TRBV7-9	CASRRDSNQPQHF	TGTGCCAGCAGACGGGACAGCAATCAGCCCCAGCATTTT
NA	TRBJ1-4	NA	TRBV23-1	CASSQRTWGGKTVFF	NA
many	TRBJ1-1	NA	TRBV5-5	CASSLGMNTEAFF	TGTGCCAGCAGCTTGGGGATGAACACTGAAGCTTTCTTT
many	TRBJ2-2	TRBD2	TRBV2	CASKRLAGMWDTGELFF	TGTGCCAGCAAGAGACTAGCGGGAATGTGGGACACCGGGGAGCTGTTTTTT
many	TRBJ2-3	NA	TRBV11-2	CASSLGGFGTDTQYF	TGTGCCAGCAGCTTAGGGGGATTCGGCACAGATACGCAGTATTTT
many	TRBJ2-7	NA	TRBV2	CASTEAREQYF	TGTGCCAGCACAGAGGCGCGGGAGCAGTACTTC
many	TRBJ1-4	TRBD1	TRBV7-7	CASSLGDRGNEKLFF	TGTGCCAGCAGCTTAGGGGACAGGGGTAATGAAAAACTGTTTTTT
many	TRBJ2-1	TRBD2	TRBV27	CASTQPGGPNNEQFF	TGTGCCAGCACCCAGCCGGGGGGGCCGAACAATGAGCAGTTCTTC
many	TRBJ1-1	NA	TRBV12-3/TRBV12-4	CASTYADVGSPNTEAFF	TGTGCCAGCACTTACGCCGATGTGGGGAGCCCGAACACTGAAGCTTTCTTT
many	TRBJ2-3	TRBD2	TRBV6-2/TRBV6-3	CASRLIGGADTQYF	TGTGCCAGCCGTCTAATCGGGGGGGCAGATACGCAGTATTTT
many	TRBJ2-6	TRBD1	TRBV13	CASSATGSGANVLTF	TGTGCCAGCAGCGCGACAGGGTCCGGGGCCAACGTCCTGACTTTC